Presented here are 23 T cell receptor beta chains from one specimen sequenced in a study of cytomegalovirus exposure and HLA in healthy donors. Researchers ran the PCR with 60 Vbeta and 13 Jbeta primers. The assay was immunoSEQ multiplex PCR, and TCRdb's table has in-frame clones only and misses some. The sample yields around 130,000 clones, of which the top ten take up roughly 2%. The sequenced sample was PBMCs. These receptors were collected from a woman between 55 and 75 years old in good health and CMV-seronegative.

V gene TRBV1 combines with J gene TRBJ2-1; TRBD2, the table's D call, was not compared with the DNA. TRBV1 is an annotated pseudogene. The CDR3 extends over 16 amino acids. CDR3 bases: TGCACCAGCAGCCAAGAGGCGGGACTGAATTACAATGAGCAGTTCTTC. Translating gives CTSSQEAGLNYNEQFF.

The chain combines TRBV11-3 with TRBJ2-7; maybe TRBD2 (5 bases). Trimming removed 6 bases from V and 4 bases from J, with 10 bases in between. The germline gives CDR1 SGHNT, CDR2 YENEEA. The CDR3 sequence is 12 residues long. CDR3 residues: CASRYGEYEQYF. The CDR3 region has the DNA TGTGCCAGCAGGTACGGGGAGTACGAGCAGTACTTC.

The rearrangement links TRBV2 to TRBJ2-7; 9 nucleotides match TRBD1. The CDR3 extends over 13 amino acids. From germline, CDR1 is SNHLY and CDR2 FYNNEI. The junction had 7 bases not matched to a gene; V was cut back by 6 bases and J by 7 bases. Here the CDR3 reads CASRIGQGSEQYF. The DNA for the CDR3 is TGTGCCAGCAGGATTGGACAGGGGAGTGAGCAGTACTTC.

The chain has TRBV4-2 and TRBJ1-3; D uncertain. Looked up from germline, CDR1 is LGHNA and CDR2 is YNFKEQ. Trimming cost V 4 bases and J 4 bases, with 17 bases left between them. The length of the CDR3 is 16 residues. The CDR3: CASSPPGPGSGNTIYF. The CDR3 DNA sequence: TGTGCCAGCAGCCCACCCGGCCCAGGTTCAGGAAACACCATATATTTT.

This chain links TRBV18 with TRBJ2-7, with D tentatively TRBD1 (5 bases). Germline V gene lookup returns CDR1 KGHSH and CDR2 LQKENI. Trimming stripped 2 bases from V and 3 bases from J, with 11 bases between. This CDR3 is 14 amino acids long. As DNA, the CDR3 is TGTGCCAGCTCACCAGGGGCCCCGCTCTACGAGCAGTACTTC. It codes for CASSPGAPLYEQYF.

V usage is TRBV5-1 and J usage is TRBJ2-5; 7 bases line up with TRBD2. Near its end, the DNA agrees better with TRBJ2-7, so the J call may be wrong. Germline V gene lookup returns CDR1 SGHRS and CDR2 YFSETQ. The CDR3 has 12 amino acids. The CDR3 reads CASSRGAYEQYF. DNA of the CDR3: TGCGCCAGCAGTCGGGGGGCCTACGAGCAGTACTTC.

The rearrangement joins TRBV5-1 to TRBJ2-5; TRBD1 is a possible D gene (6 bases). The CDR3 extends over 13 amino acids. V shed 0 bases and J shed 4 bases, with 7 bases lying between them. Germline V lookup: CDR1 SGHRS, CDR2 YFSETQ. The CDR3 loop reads CASSLVRGETQYF. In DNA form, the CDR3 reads TGCGCCAGCAGCTTGGTCAGGGGAGAGACCCAGTACTTC.

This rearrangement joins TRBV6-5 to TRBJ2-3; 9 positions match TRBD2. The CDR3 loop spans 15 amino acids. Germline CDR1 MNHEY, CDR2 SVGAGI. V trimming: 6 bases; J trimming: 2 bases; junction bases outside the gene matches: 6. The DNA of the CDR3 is TGTGCCAGCAGCCGTAGCGGGAGCAACACAGATACGCAGTATTTT. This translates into CASSRSGSNTDTQYF.

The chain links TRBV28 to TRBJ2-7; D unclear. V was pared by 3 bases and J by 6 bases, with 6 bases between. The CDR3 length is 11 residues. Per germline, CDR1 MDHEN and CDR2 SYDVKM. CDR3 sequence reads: CASSFPSEQYF. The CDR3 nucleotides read TGTGCCAGCAGTTTTCCTAGCGAGCAGTACTTC.

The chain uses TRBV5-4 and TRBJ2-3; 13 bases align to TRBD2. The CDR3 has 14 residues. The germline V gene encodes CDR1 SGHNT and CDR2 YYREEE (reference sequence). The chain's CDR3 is CATGLAGGTDTQYF. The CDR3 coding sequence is TGTGCGACCGGACTAGCGGGGGGCACAGATACGCAGTATTTT.

The CDR3 here is CASSTTQGTEAFF. Written as DNA, the CDR3 is TGTGCCAGCAGCACGACTCAGGGGACTGAAGCTTTCTTT. The rearrangement links TRBV6-6 to TRBJ1-1; a possible D gene is TRBD1 (6 bases). Germline loops: CDR1 MNHNY, CDR2 SVGAGI (reference sequence). The CDR3 sequence is 13 residues long. Trimming took off 6 bases at V and 5 bases at J, with 13 bases between the two ends.

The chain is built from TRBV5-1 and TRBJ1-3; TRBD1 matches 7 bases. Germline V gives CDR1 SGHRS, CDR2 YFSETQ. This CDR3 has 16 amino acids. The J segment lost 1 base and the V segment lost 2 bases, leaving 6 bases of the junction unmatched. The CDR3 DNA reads TGCGCCAGCAGCTTAGGCCAACAGGGGTCTGGAAACACCATATATTTT. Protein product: CASSLGQQGSGNTIYF. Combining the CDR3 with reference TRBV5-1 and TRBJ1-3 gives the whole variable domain KAGVTQTPRYLIKTRGQQVTLSCSPISGHRSVSWYQQTPGQGLQFLFEYFSETQRNKGNFPGRFSGRQFSNSRSEMNVSTLELGDSALYLCASSLGQQGSGNTIYFGEGSWLTVV.

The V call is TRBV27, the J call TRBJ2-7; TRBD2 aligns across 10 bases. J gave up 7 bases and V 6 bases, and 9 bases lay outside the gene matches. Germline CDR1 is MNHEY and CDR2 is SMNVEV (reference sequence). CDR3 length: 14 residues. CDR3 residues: CASSRLAGPGEQYF. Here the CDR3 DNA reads TGTGCCAGCAGCAGACTAGCGGGCCCGGGGGAGCAGTACTTC.

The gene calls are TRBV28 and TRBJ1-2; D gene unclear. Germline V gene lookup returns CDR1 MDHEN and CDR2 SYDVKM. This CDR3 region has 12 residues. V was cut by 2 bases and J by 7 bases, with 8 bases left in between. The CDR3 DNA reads TGTGCCAGCAGTTTAAAAGCCGCTGGCTACACCTTC. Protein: CASSLKAAGYTF.

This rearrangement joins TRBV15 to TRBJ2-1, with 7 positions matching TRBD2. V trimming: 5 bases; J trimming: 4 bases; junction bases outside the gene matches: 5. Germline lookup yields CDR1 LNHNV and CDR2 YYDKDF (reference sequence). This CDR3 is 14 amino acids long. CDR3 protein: CATSVSGGYNEQFF. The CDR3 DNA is TGTGCCACCAGCGTGTCGGGAGGTTACAATGAGCAGTTCTTC.

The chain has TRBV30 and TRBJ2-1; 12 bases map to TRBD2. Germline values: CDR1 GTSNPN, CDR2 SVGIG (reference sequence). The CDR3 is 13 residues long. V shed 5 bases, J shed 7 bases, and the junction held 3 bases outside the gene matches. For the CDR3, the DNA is TGTGCCTGGCGGACTAGCGGGGCTAATGAGCAGTTCTTC. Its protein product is CAWRTSGANEQFF.

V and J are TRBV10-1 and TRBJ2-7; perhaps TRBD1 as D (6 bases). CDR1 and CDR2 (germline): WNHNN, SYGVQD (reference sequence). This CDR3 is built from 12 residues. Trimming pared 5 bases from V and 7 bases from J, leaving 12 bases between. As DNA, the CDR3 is TGCGCCAGCAGTAGTGGACAGACTGAGCAGTACTTC. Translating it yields CASSSGQTEQYF.

The CDR3: CASTLGVMNTEAFF. In DNA form, the CDR3 reads TGTGCCAGTACTCTAGGCGTCATGAACACTGAAGCTTTCTTT. The rearrangement links TRBV19 to TRBJ1-1; D is ambiguous. The CDR3 has 14 residues. Germline CDR1 reads LNHDA; CDR2 reads SQIVND (reference sequence). Trimming stripped 7 bases from V and 0 bases from J, with 12 bases between.

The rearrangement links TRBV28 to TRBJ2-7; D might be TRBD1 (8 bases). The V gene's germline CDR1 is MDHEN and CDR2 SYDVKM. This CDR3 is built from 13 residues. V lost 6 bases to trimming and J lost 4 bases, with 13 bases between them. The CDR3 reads CASRTGGGYEQYF. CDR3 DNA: TGTGCCAGCAGAACAGGGGGGGGGTACGAGCAGTACTTC.

CDR3 in amino acids: CATSKTGTLNSPLHF. Here the CDR3 DNA reads TGTGCCACCAGCAAAACCGGGACACTGAATTCACCCCTCCACTTT. This chain links TRBV15 with TRBJ1-6, with D possibly matching TRBD1 (6 bases). Trimming removed 4 bases at V and 7 bases at J, with 14 bases between. The CDR3 is 15 residues long. Germline V gene sequence: CDR1 LNHNV, CDR2 YYDKDF (reference sequence).

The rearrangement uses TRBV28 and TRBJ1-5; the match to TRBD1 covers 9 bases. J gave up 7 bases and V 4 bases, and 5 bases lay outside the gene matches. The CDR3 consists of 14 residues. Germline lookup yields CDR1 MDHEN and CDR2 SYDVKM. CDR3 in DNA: TGTGCCAGCAGTTCCGGACAGGGGTTCCAGCCCCAGCATTTT. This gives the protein CASSSGQGFQPQHF.

The CDR3 sequence: CASSQTGLIGSYEQYF. CDR3 nucleotide sequence: TGTGCCAGCAGTCAGACAGGGCTAATCGGGAGCTACGAGCAGTACTTC. V gene TRBV28 combines with J gene TRBJ2-7, with a weak D call TRBD1 (7 bases). V shed 5 bases and J shed 3 bases, with 20 bases lying between them. The CDR3 has 16 residues. Germline values: CDR1 MDHEN, CDR2 SYDVKM. The full variable domain, its missing parts supplied by reference TRBV28 and TRBJ2-7, is DVKVTQSSRYLVKRTGEKVFLECVQDMDHENMFWYRQDPGLGLRLIYFSYDVKMKEKGDIPEGYSVSREKKERFSLILESASTNQTSMYLCASSQTGLIGSYEQYFGPGTRLTVT.

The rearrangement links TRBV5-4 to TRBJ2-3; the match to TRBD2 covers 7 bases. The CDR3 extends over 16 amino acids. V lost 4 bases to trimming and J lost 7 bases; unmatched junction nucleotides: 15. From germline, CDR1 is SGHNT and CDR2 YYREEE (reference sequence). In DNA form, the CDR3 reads TGTGCCAGCAGCCGGGGCCCCCTAGCGGTAGCCCATACGCAGTATTTT. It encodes CASSRGPLAVAHTQYF.